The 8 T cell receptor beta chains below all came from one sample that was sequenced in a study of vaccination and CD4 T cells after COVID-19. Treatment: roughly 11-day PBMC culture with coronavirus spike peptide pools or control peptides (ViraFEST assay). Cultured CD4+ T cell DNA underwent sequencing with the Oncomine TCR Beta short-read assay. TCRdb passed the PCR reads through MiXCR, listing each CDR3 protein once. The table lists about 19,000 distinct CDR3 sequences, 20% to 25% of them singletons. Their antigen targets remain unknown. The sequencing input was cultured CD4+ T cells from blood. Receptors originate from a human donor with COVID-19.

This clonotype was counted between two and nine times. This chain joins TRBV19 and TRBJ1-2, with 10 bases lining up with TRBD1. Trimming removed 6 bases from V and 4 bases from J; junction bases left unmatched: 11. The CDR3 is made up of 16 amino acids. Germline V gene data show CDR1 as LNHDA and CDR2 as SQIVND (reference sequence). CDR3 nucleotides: TGTGCCAGTAGGATCATCGGACAGGGGGAGGGCTATGGCTACACCTTC. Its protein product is CASRIIGQGEGYGYTF.

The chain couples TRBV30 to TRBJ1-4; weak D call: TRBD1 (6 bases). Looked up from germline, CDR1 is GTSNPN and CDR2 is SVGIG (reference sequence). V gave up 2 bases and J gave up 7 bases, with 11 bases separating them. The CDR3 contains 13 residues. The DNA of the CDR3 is TGTGCCTGGAGTTCGGGGGGGGCTGAAAAACTGTTTTTT. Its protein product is CAWSSGGAEKLFF.

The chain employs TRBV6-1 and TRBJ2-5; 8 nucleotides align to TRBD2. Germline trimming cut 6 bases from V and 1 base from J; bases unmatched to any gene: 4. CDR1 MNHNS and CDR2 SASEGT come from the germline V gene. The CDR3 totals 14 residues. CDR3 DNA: TGTGCCAGCAGACAAACTAGCGGCCAAGAGACCCAGTACTTC. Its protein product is CASRQTSGQETQYF.

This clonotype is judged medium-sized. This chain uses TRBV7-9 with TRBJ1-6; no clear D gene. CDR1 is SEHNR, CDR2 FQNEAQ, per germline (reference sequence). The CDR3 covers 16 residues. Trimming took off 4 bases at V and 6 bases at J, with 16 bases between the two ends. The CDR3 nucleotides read TGTGCCAGCAGCTCGATGAACGGAGGATTTAATTCACCCCTCCACTTT. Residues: CASSSMNGGFNSPLHF.

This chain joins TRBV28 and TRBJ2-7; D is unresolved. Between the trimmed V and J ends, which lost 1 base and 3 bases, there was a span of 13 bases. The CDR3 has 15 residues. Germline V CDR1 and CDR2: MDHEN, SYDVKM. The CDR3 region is CASSLYRYSDYEQYF. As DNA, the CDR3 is TGTGCCAGCAGTTTATACCGCTACTCCGACTACGAGCAGTACTTC.

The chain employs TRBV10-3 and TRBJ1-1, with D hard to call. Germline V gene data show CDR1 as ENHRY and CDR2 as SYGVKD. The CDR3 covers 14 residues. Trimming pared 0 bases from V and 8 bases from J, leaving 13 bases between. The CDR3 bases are TGTGCCATCAGTGAGTCCCAAACCCGACCCGAAGCTTTCTTT. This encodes CAISESQTRPEAFF.

As DNA, the CDR3 is TGTGCCAGCAGCCCGGACGGGACAGGGGAGGCTTCACCCCTCCACTTT. It translates to CASSPDGTGEASPLHF. J is TRBJ1-6 and V is TRBV3-1; TRBD1 matches 10 bases. The CDR3 is 16 residues long. V trimming: 4 bases; J trimming: 9 bases; junction bases outside the gene matches: 9. Germline values: CDR1 LGHDT, CDR2 YNNKEL (reference sequence).

The chain's CDR3 is CSVGGGNEKLFF. The CDR3, as DNA: TGCAGCGTGGGTGGTGGTAATGAAAAACTGTTTTTT. The gene calls are TRBV29-1 and TRBJ1-4; no reliable D call. This CDR3 region has 12 residues. Germline V gene lookup returns CDR1 SQVTM and CDR2 ANQGSEA. The ends were cut back, 6 bases at V and 4 bases at J, with 9 bases in the middle.